The clone carrying this TCR beta chain showed up just a few times. Other DNA sequences from this sample encode an identical CDR3 as well. The data were taken from a study of shared clonotypes between healthy human individuals. Study details: Researchers drew samples from a couple of women and a few men aged 18 to 49.

The CDR3 length is 14 residues. The V segment lost 6 bases and the J segment 3 bases; nucleotides outside the gene matches: 5. CDR1 is SNHLY and CDR2 is FYNNEI in the germline V gene. Genomic DNA of each subset was evenly split across several immunoSEQ plates. As handled by the study authors: Junction-only sequences without quality scores were provided by ImmunoSEQ, so filtering was different. The protocol was immunoSEQ multiplex PCR, while the TCRdb copy is restricted to in-frame clones and leaves out a portion. V, J and clone size derive from that table, while D and trimming were established from the DNA sequence. The data hold some 530,000 clones, with over 70% observed a single time. Donation came from healthy HIV-negative adults that had no recent acute infections or vaccinations.

The chain combines TRBV2 with TRBJ1-3; 7 bases are shared with TRBD1. The receptor was isolated from a woman in her thirties or forties in good health. Some clones in this sample may be carry-over from other donors' samples. The sample taken for sequencing was PBMCs. The CDR3 loop is CASRRQGGGNTIYF. CDR3 bases: TGTGCCAGCAGAAGACAGGGCGGTGGAAACACCATATATTTT.